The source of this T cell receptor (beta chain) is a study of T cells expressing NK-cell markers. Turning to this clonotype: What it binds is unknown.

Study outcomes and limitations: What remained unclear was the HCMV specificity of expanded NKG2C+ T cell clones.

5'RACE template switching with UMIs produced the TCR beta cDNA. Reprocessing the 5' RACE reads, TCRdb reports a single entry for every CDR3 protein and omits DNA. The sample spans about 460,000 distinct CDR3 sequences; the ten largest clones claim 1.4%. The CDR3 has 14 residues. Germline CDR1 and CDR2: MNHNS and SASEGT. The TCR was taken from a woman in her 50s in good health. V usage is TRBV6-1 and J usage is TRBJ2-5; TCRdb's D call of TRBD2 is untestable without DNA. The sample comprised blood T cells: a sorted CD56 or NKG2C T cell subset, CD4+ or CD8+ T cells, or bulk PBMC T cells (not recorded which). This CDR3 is CASNHQAGWETQYF.